This T cell receptor beta chain was observed in a study of shared clonotypes between healthy human individuals. Study-wide findings and caveats: Sample collection involved blood only; tissue repertoires are likely different. In general, naive subsets displayed greater estimated richness than memory subsets did.

Libraries were prepared by immunoSEQ multiplex PCR; TCRdb keeps only in-frame clonotypes and omits some of them. The table shows about 2.1 million clones, with just over 90% occurring only once. The CDR3 loop spans 15 amino acids. Germline V gives CDR1 MGHDK, CDR2 SYGVNS. V shed 2 bases and J shed 0 bases, with 10 bases lying between them. On this clone: The antigen remains unidentified.

CD8 cells classed as naive were CD45RO-negative and positively selected for CCR7, excluding terminally differentiated effector memory CD45RA+ cells. The V and J genes are TRBV25-1 and TRBJ1-1; D is unclear. The source is a man between 18 and 29 years old in good health. Some clones in this sample may be carry-over from other donors' samples. The sequencing input was naive CD8+ T cells from PBMCs. In DNA form, the CDR3 reads TGTGCCAGCAGTGAAGGCGGGAAGGTGAACACTGAAGCTTTCTTT. Amino acid sequence: CASSEGGKVNTEAFF.